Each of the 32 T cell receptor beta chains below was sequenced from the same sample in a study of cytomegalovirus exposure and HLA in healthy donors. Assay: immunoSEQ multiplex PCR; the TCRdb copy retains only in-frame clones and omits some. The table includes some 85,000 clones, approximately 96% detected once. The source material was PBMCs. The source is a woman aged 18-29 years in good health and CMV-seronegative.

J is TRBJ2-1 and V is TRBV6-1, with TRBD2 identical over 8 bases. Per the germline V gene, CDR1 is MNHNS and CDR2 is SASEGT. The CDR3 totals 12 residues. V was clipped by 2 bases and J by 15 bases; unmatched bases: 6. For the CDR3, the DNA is TGTGCCAGCAGTGAATTTAGCCGGGGGGGGTTCTTC. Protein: CASSEFSRGGFF.

The CDR3 sequence: CASRGGETQYF. The CDR3 bases are TGTGCCAGCAGGGGGGGAGAGACCCAGTACTTC. The V call is TRBV6-1, the J call TRBJ2-5; possible D gene TRBD2, 6 bases. Deletions cut 6 bases from V and 4 bases from J, with 6 bases between. The V gene's germline CDR1 is MNHNS and CDR2 SASEGT. The CDR3 runs 11 residues.

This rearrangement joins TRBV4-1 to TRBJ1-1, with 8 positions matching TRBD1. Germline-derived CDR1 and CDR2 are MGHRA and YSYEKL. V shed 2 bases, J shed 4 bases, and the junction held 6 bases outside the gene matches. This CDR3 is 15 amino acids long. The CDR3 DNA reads TGCGCCAGCAGCCAATTCCGACAGGGGATCACTGAAGCTTTCTTT. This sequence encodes CASSQFRQGITEAFF.

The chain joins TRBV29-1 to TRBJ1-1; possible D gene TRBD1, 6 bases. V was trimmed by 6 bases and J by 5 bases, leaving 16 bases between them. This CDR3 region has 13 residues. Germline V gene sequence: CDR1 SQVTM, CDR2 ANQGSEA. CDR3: CSVLRTDLTEAFF. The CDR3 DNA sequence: TGCAGCGTCCTAAGGACAGATTTGACTGAAGCTTTCTTT. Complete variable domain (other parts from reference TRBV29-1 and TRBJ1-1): SAVISQKPSRDICQRGTSLTIQCQVDSQVTMMFWYRQQPGQSLTLIATANQGSEATYESGFVIDKFPISRPNLTFSTLTVSNMSPEDSSIYLCSVLRTDLTEAFFGQGTRLTVV.

In DNA form, the CDR3 reads TGTGCCAGCAGCCAAGAGTACAGTTTGTCCTACGAGCAGTACTTC. Translation: CASSQEYSLSYEQYF. V usage is TRBV14 and J usage is TRBJ2-7; D not resolved. V lost 0 bases, J lost 1 base, and 10 bases lay in between. This CDR3 is 15 amino acids long. CDR1 SGHDN and CDR2 FVKESK come from the germline V gene.

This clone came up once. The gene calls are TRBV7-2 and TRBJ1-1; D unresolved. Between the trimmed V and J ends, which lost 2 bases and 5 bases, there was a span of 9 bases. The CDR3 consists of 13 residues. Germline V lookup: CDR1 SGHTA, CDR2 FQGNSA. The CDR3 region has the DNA TGTGCCAGCAGCTTAAAGGAGTGGACTGAAGCTTTCTTT. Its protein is CASSLKEWTEAFF.

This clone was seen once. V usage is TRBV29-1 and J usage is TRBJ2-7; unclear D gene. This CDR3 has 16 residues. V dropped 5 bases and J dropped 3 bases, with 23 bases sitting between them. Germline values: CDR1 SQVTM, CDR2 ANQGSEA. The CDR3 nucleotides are TGCAGCGTTCAAGCTAGTCCAGTTTTTGGTGGCTACGAGCAGTACTTC. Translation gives CSVQASPVFGGYEQYF.

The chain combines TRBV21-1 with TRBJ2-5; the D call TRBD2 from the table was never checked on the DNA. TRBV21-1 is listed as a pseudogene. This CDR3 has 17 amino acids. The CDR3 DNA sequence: TGTGCCAGCAGCAAAGGAAGGGGACGGACTAAGGAGGAGACCCAGTACTTC. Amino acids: CASSKGRGRTKEETQYF.

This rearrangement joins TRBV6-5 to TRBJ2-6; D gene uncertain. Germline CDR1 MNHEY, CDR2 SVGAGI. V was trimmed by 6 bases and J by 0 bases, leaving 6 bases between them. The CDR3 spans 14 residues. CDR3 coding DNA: TGTGCCAGCAGCGTAAACTCTGGGGCCAACGTCCTGACTTTC. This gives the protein CASSVNSGANVLTF.

The DNA of the CDR3 is TGCGCCAGCAGCCCATCGGGGAGGACCATCTCTGGAAACACCATATATTTT. Translation: CASSPSGRTISGNTIYF. The genes are TRBV5-1 and TRBJ1-3; unclear D gene. V lost 4 bases, J lost 0 bases, and 17 bases lay in between. Germline V lookup: CDR1 SGHRS, CDR2 YFSETQ. CDR3 size: 17 residues.

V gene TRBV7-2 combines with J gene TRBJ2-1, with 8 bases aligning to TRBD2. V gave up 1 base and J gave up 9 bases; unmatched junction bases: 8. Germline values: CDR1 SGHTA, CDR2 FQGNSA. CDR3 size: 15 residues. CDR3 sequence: CASSLGVGRASEQFF. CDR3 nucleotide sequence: TGTGCCAGCAGCTTAGGGGTCGGGAGGGCCAGTGAGCAGTTCTTC.

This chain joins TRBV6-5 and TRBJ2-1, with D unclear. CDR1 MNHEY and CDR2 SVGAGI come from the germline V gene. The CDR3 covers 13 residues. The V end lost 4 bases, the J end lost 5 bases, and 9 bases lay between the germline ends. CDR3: CASSFSPNNEQFF. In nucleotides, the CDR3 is TGTGCCAGCAGTTTTTCCCCCAACAATGAGCAGTTCTTC.

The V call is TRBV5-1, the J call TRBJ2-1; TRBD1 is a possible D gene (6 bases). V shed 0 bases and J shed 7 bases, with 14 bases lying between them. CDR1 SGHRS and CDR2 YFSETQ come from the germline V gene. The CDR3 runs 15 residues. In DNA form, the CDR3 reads TGCGCCAGCAGCTTGGGGCAGGGGTTCACAAATGAGCAGTTCTTC. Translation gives CASSLGQGFTNEQFF.

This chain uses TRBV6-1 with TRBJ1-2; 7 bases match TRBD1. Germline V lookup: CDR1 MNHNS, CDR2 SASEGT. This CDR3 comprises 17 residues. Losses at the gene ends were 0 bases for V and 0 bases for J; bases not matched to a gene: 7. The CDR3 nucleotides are TGTGCCAGCAGTGAAGCAAGGGGACAGTCTACTAACTATGGCTACACCTTC. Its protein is CASSEARGQSTNYGYTF.

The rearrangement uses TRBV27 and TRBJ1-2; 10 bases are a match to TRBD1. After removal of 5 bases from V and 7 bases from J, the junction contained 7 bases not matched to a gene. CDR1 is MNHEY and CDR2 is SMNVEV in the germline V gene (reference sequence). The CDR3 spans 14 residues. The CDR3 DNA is TGTGCCAGCAGTCCGCGACAGGGGGCGCTTGGCTACACCTTC. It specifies CASSPRQGALGYTF.

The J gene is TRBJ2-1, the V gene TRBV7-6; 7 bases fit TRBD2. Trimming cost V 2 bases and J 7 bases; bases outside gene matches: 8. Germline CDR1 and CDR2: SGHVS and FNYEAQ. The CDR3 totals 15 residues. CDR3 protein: CASSLSTGLPNEQFF. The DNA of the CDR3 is TGTGCCAGCAGCTTATCAACGGGACTACCGAATGAGCAGTTCTTC.

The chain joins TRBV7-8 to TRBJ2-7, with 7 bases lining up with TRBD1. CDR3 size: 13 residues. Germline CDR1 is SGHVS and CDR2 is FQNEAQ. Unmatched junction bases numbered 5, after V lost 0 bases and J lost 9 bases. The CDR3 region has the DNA TGTGCCAGCAGCTTAGCGGGTGGGGACAGGCAGTACTTC. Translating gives CASSLAGGDRQYF.

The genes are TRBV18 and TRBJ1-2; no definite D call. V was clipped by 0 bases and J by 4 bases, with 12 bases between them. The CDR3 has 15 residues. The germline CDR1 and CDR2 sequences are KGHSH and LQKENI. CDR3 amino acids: CASSPPLQVSYGYTF. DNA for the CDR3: TGTGCCAGCTCACCACCGCTTCAGGTCTCCTATGGCTACACCTTC. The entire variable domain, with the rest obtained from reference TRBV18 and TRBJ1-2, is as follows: NAGVMQNPRHLVRRRGQEARLRCSPMKGHSHVYWYRQLPEEGLKFMVYLQKENIIDESGMPKERFSAEFPKEGPSILRIQQVVRGDSAAYFCASSPPLQVSYGYTFGSGTRLTVV.

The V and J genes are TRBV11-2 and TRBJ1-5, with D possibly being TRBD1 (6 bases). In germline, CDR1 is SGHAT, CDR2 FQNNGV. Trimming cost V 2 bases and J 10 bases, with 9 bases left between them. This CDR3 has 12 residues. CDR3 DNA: TGTGCCAGCAGCTTACTGACAGGTCCCCAGCATTTT. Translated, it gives CASSLLTGPQHF.

CDR3 sequence (DNA): TGTGCCAGCGACGAGGAAGGGGGTCAGCCCCAGCATTTT. Translated: CASDEEGGQPQHF. The V gene is TRBV2, the J gene TRBJ1-5, with D perhaps matching TRBD1 (6 bases). Germline V gene lookup returns CDR1 SNHLY and CDR2 FYNNEI. Trimming pared 8 bases from V and 6 bases from J, leaving 14 bases between. This CDR3 is 13 amino acids long.

Here the CDR3 DNA reads TGTGCCAGCATCCTTGGTACTAGCGGGAGTCGCACAGATACGCAGTATTTT. Its translation: CASILGTSGSRTDTQYF. V is TRBV7-8 and J is TRBJ2-3, with 11 bases aligning to TRBD2. CDR1 SGHVS and CDR2 FQNEAQ come from the germline V gene. CDR3 length equals 17 residues. The ends lost 7 bases at V and 1 base at J; junction bases unmatched: 10. Filled out from reference TRBV7-8 and TRBJ2-3, the complete variable domain reads GAGVSQSPRYKVAKRGQDVALRCDPISGHVSLFWYQQALGQGPEFLTYFQNEAQLDKSGLPSDRFFAERPEGSVSTLKIQRTQQEDSAVYLCASILGTSGSRTDTQYFGPGTRLTVL.

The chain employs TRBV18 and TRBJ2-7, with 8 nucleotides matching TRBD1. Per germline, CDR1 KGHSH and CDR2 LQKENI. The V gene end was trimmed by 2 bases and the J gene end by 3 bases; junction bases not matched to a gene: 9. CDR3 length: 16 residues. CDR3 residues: CASSPIGQGSIYEQYF. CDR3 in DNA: TGTGCCAGCTCACCAATCGGACAGGGATCGATCTACGAGCAGTACTTC.

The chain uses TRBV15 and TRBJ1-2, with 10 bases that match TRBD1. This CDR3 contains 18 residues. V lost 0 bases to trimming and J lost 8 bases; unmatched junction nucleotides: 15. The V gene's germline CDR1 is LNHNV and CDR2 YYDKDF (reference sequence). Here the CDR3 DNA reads TGTGCCACCAGCAGAGATGGAGGGACAGGGGAGCATTCGCGGGGCTACACCTTC. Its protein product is CATSRDGGTGEHSRGYTF.

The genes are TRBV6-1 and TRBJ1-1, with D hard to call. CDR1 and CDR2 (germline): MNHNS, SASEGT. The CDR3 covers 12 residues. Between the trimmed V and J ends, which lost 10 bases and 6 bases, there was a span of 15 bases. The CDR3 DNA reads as TGTGCCACCAACCCAGAATGGTCTGAAGCTTTCTTT. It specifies CATNPEWSEAFF.

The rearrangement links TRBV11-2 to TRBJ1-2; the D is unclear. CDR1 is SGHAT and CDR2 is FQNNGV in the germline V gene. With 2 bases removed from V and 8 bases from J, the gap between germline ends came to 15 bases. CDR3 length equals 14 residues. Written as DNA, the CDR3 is TGTGCCAGCAGCTTAAGTTTCGAGAAACAGGGCTACACCTTC. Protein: CASSLSFEKQGYTF.

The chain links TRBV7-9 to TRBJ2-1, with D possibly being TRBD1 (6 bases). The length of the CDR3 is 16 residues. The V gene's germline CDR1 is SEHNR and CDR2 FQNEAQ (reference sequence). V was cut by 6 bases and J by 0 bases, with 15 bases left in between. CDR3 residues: CASRPTGTTSYNEQFF. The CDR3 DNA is TGTGCCAGCAGACCAACCGGGACAACCTCCTACAATGAGCAGTTCTTC.

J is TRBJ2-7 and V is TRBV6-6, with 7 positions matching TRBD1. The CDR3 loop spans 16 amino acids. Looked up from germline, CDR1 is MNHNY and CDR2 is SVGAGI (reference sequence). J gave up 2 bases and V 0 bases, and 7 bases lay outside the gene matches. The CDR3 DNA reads TGTGCCAGCAGTTACTCGAGACAGGGTAGGGCCTACGAGCAGTACTTC. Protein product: CASSYSRQGRAYEQYF.

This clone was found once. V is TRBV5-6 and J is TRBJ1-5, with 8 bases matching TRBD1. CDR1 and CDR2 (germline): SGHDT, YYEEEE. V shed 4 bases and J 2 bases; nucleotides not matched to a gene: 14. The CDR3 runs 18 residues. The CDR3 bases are TGTGCCAGCAGCCGAGGACAGGGAGGGTGGTACGGCAATCAGCCCCAGCATTTT. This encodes CASSRGQGGWYGNQPQHF. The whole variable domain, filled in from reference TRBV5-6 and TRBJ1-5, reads DAGVTQSPTHLIKTRGQQVTLRCSPKSGHDTVSWYQQALGQGPQFIFQYYEEEERQRGNFPDRFSGHQFPNYSSELNVNALLLGDSALYLCASSRGQGGWYGNQPQHFGDGTRLSIL.

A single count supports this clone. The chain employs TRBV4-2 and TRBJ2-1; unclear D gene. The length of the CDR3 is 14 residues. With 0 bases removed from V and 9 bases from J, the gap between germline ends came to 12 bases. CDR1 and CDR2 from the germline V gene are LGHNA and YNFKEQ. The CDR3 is CASSQDRAISEQFF. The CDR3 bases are TGTGCCAGCAGCCAAGATCGAGCGATTAGTGAGCAGTTCTTC.

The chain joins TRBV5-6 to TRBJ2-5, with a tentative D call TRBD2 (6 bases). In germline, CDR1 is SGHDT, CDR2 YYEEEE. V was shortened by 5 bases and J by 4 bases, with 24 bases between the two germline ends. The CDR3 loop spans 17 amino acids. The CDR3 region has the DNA TGTGCCAGCAGTCAAGACTTGGGGACTCATACGGCAGAGACCCAGTACTTC. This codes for CASSQDLGTHTAETQYF.

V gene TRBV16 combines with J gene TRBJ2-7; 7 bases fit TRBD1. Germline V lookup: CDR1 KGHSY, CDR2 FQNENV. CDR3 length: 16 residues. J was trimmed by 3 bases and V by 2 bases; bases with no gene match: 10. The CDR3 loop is CASSQAGQDYYYEQYF. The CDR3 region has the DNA TGTGCCAGCAGCCAAGCCGGACAGGATTACTACTACGAGCAGTACTTC.

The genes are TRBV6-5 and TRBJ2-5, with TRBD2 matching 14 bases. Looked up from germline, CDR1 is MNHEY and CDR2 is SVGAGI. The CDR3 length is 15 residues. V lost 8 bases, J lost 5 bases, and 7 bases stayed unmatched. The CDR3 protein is CASSKGLAGVETQYF. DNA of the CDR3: TGTGCCAGCTCAAAGGGACTAGCGGGAGTCGAGACCCAGTACTTC.